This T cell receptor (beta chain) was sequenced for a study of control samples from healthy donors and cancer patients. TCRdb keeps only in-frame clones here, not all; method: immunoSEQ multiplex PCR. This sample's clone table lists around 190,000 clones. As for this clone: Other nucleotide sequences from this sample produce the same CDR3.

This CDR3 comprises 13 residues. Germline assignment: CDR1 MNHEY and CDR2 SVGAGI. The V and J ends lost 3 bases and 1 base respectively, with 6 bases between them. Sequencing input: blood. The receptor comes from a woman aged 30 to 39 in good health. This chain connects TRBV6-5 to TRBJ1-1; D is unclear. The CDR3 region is CASSYRRNTEAFF. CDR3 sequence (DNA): TGTGCCAGCAGTTATCGAAGGAACACTGAAGCTTTCTTT.